This is a list of T cell receptor beta chains from one sample in a study of control samples from healthy donors and cancer patients. Generated by immunoSEQ multiplex PCR, the TCRdb table keeps only in-frame clones and is missing some. The sample contains about 120,000 clones, 90% to 95% of which appear only once. The specimen sequenced was blood. The receptor source for this set is a woman aged 18-30 years in good health. Both conserved end residues are part of each CDR3. Fields, in order: V gene, J gene, CDR3 protein.

V gene: TRBV6-2/TRBV6-3; J gene: NA; CDR3 protein: CASSYSGAYEQYF
V gene: TRBV10-3; J gene: TRBJ1-5; CDR3 protein: CAISESDRSNQPQHF
V gene: TRBV11-2; J gene: TRBJ1-1; CDR3 protein: CASSYSTGGTEAFF
V gene: TRBV4-1; J gene: TRBJ2-7; CDR3 protein: CASSQIAGTSGAITHMSNEQYF
V gene: TRBV7-2; J gene: TRBJ2-2; CDR3 protein: CASSLVGGAGELFF
V gene: TRBV9; J gene: TRBJ2-5; CDR3 protein: CASSVDRGQGETQYF
V gene: TRBV6-2/TRBV6-3; J gene: TRBJ1-4; CDR3 protein: CASSRGSVNEKLFF
V gene: TRBV24-1; J gene: TRBJ1-5; CDR3 protein: CATSDTGQGLNQPQHF
V gene: TRBV9; J gene: TRBJ1-2; CDR3 protein: CASSVGQGGNGYTF
V gene: TRBV5-1; J gene: TRBJ1-4; CDR3 protein: CASRVGRENEKLFF
V gene: TRBV5-1; J gene: TRBJ2-5; CDR3 protein: CASSLRERETQYF
V gene: TRBV19; J gene: TRBJ1-5; CDR3 protein: CASSIDATGRVSNQPQHF
V gene: TRBV7-8; J gene: TRBJ1-1; CDR3 protein: CASSQELQAFF
V gene: TRBV5-4; J gene: TRBJ2-5; CDR3 protein: CASSLAVGSVKTQYF
V gene: TRBV24-1; J gene: TRBJ2-1; CDR3 protein: CATSGGEGQGGPGLAGDQQFF
V gene: TRBV5-1; J gene: TRBJ2-2; CDR3 protein: CASSPEGPGIKNWELFF
V gene: TRBV9; J gene: TRBJ2-7; CDR3 protein: CASSADHGLAGDEQYF
V gene: TRBV3-1/TRBV3-2; J gene: TRBJ2-5; CDR3 protein: CASSPSPGGETQYF
V gene: TRBV9; J gene: TRBJ2-1; CDR3 protein: CASSVSGSSHNEQFF
V gene: TRBV2; J gene: TRBJ1-1; CDR3 protein: CASSDRVDTEAFF
V gene: TRBV30; J gene: TRBJ2-7; CDR3 protein: CAWSRGSGGIYEQYF
V gene: TRBV24-1; J gene: TRBJ1-1; CDR3 protein: CATSATGNTEAFF
V gene: TRBV19; J gene: TRBJ1-1; CDR3 protein: CASRSGGTEAFF
V gene: TRBV4-3; J gene: TRBJ1-6; CDR3 protein: CASSQDMAYYNSPLHF
V gene: TRBV6-2/TRBV6-3; J gene: TRBJ2-7; CDR3 protein: CASSYARAGALQQYF
V gene: TRBV19; J gene: TRBJ1-1; CDR3 protein: CASSAHRGNTEAFF
V gene: TRBV21-1; J gene: TRBJ2-3; CDR3 protein: CASSARTGPSTDTQYF
V gene: TRBV9; J gene: TRBJ2-3; CDR3 protein: CASSVEQPEDTQYF
V gene: TRBV5-4; J gene: TRBJ2-2; CDR3 protein: CASRIYGKGNPGELFF
V gene: TRBV19; J gene: TRBJ2-3; CDR3 protein: CASSMTDTQYF
V gene: TRBV7-6; J gene: TRBJ2-3; CDR3 protein: CASSLGLAGLEDTQYF
V gene: TRBV14; J gene: TRBJ1-1; CDR3 protein: CASRVISNTEAFF
V gene: TRBV29-1; J gene: TRBJ1-1; CDR3 protein: CSVDRDRLNTEAFF
V gene: TRBV19; J gene: TRBJ1-5; CDR3 protein: CASKSVGDSNQPQHF
V gene: TRBV19; J gene: TRBJ2-6; CDR3 protein: CASSAQGPGANVLTF
V gene: TRBV6-2/TRBV6-3; J gene: TRBJ2-7; CDR3 protein: CASSEGQGADEQYF
V gene: TRBV12-5; J gene: TRBJ2-1; CDR3 protein: CASGLEFKGYNEQFF
V gene: TRBV27; J gene: TRBJ1-4; CDR3 protein: CASSSLIYNEKLFF
V gene: TRBV19; J gene: TRBJ2-7; CDR3 protein: CASRGTGVSYEQYF
V gene: TRBV2; J gene: TRBJ2-2; CDR3 protein: CASGWGRATGELFF
V gene: TRBV28; J gene: TRBJ1-6; CDR3 protein: CASSSLLSRGLANSPLHF
V gene: TRBV19; J gene: TRBJ2-7; CDR3 protein: CASSLITSYEQYF
V gene: TRBV5-1; J gene: TRBJ2-7; CDR3 protein: CASSFLTGVSYEQYF
V gene: TRBV7-2; J gene: TRBJ2-6; CDR3 protein: CASSLIRLAPFSGANVLTF
V gene: TRBV7-2; J gene: TRBJ1-1; CDR3 protein: CASSLERETEAFF
V gene: TRBV10-2; J gene: TRBJ2-7; CDR3 protein: CASSLTSYEQYF
V gene: TRBV12-3/TRBV12-4; J gene: TRBJ2-7; CDR3 protein: CASSLATPYEQYF